This TCR beta chain was sequenced during a study of CD8+CD57+ T cells in acquired aplastic anemia. Study-level background: The study obtained an average of about 3.2 ug of DNA from sorted CD4+ and CD8+ cells. CD4+ cells from healthy donors averaged approximately 9.8 million reads.

This clonotype appeared a few times. An end of the junction does not agree with germline; a read error may underlie this. Germline CDR1 reads SGHNT; CDR2 reads YYREEE (reference sequence). The CDR3 is 13 amino acids. For CDR3 and TCR beta VDJ profiling, genomic DNA was the template used. TCRdb analysed the reads with MiXCR anew, one entry per CDR3 protein. The sample shows 100,000 to 150,000 distinct CDR3 sequences, 40% to 45% of them seen only once. The receptor comes from a human donor in good health, serving as a control. V and J are TRBV5-4 and TRBJ2-2; tentatively, D is TRBD1 or TRBD2 (5 bases each). Input material: sorted CD4+, CD8+, or CD8+CD57+ T cells (not recorded which) from PBMCs. The CDR3 region is CANSLGHTGELFF. The CDR3 DNA is TGTGCCAACAGCTTGGGACACACCGGGGAGCTGTTTTTT.